The 24 T cell receptor beta chains presented below share a single source sample, sequenced in a study of T cell responses to AZD1222 COVID-19 vaccine. Sequenced by immunoSEQ multiplex PCR; TCRdb stores in-frame clones only, minus some. The sample lists more than 95,000 clones; 80% to 90% were seen once. Sequenced material: peripheral blood, taken on day 0 of AZD1222 vaccination. Receptor source: an adult in good health.

The chain has TRBV10-3 and TRBJ2-5, with D unclear. Germline-derived CDR1 and CDR2 are ENHRY and SYGVKD. V lost 0 bases, J lost 7 bases, and 12 bases lay in between. The CDR3 runs 14 residues. The CDR3 coding sequence is TGTGCCATCAGTGAGTCCGGGCAGGACGGGACCCAGTACTTC. Translated: CAISESGQDGTQYF.

The chain links TRBV9 to TRBJ1-2; no reliable D call. V shed 1 base and J shed 9 bases, with 19 bases lying between them. The CDR3 has 15 residues. Per the germline V gene, CDR1 is SGDLS and CDR2 is YYNGEE. CDR3 nucleotides: TGTGCCAGCAGCGTATCTGAGGGCACGGTGGTAAGCTACACCTTC. Encoded protein: CASSVSEGTVVSYTF.

The CDR3 DNA sequence: TGTGCCAGCAGCCCTCAACCGGACGTCCTGACTTTC. It encodes CASSPQPDVLTF. The genes are TRBV7-2 and TRBJ2-6; no firm D call. Germline V gives CDR1 SGHTA, CDR2 FQGNSA. Trimming pared 5 bases from V and 11 bases from J, leaving 10 bases between. The CDR3 totals 12 residues.

The chain combines TRBV24-1 with TRBJ1-1; 7 bases line up with TRBD1. The germline V gene encodes CDR1 KGHDR and CDR2 SFDVKD. The J segment lost 4 bases and the V segment lost 6 bases, leaving 7 bases of the junction unmatched. The CDR3 sequence is 14 residues long. For the CDR3, the DNA is TGTGCCACCAGTACGGCCGACAGGGCCACTGAAGCTTTCTTT. As protein: CATSTADRATEAFF.

The chain uses TRBV5-8 and TRBJ1-5; 8 bases line up with TRBD1. Trimming took 4 bases from V and 4 from J; bases not matched to a gene: 13. Per germline, CDR1 SGHTS and CDR2 YDEGEE. The CDR3 is 17 residues long. The CDR3 region is CASSPPPGQATNQPQHF. The CDR3 DNA follows: TGTGCCAGCAGCCCACCTCCGGGACAGGCCACTAATCAGCCCCAGCATTTT.

This chain joins TRBV19 and TRBJ2-5; 7 bases align to TRBD2. Germline CDR1 LNHDA, CDR2 SQIVND (reference sequence). V dropped 1 base and J dropped 1; count of bases not matched to a gene: 3. The CDR3 length is 15 residues. The CDR3 protein is CASSIGASGQETQYF. The CDR3 nucleotides are TGTGCCAGTAGTATAGGGGCTAGCGGCCAAGAGACCCAGTACTTC.

V usage is TRBV14 and J usage is TRBJ2-1, with D hard to call. This CDR3 is built from 12 residues. Trimming took off 4 bases at V and 8 bases at J, with 9 bases between the two ends. The germline V gene encodes CDR1 SGHDN and CDR2 FVKESK. This CDR3 is CASSLLSDEQFF. The CDR3 DNA reads TGTGCCAGCAGCCTCCTGTCCGATGAGCAGTTCTTC. Full variable domain (remainder filled in from reference TRBV14 and TRBJ2-1): EAGVTQFPSHSVIEKGQTVTLRCDPISGHDNLYWYRRVMGKEIKFLLHFVKESKQDESGMPNNRFLAERTGGTYSTLKVQPAELEDSGVYFCASSLLSDEQFFGPGTRLTVL.

The V gene is TRBV7-2, the J gene TRBJ2-6; D ambiguous. The CDR3 loop spans 13 amino acids. Trimming removed 7 bases from V and 4 bases from J, with 8 bases in between. Germline V lookup: CDR1 SGHTA, CDR2 FQGNSA. As DNA, the CDR3 is TGTGCCAGCATGGTCTCAGGGGCCAACGTCCTGACTTTC. Its translation is CASMVSGANVLTF.

CDR3 protein: CASSQEMRGFYEQYF. The CDR3 nucleotides read TGCGCCAGCAGCCAAGAGATGAGGGGATTCTACGAGCAGTACTTC. The chain recombines TRBV4-1 with TRBJ2-7; D may correspond to TRBD1 or TRBD2 (5 bases each). This CDR3 is built from 15 residues. V dropped 0 bases and J dropped 3 bases, with 12 bases sitting between them. Germline loops: CDR1 MGHRA, CDR2 YSYEKL.

V is TRBV7-8 and J is TRBJ2-1, with D perhaps matching TRBD2 (7 bases). This CDR3 is 15 amino acids long. Trimming shortened V by 5 bases and J by 4 bases, and 15 bases separated the two germline ends. CDR1 is SGHVS, CDR2 FQNEAQ, per germline. The CDR3 spells CASSPSAGAYNEQFF. In DNA form, the CDR3 reads TGTGCCAGCAGCCCATCTGCGGGGGCGTACAATGAGCAGTTCTTC.

There are a few counts of this clone. The chain combines TRBV29-1 with TRBJ2-2, with TRBD1 identical over 9 bases. The germline gives CDR1 SQVTM, CDR2 ANQGSEA. The V gene end was trimmed by 7 bases and the J gene end by 4 bases; junction bases not matched to a gene: 7. This CDR3 comprises 14 residues. CDR3 in DNA: TGCAGCGCCGGACAGGGGAGAGGCACCGGGGAGCTGTTTTTT. Translated: CSAGQGRGTGELFF.

The chain carries TRBV4-2 and TRBJ2-3, with D hard to call. Trimming removed 1 base at V and 6 bases at J, with 14 bases between. The CDR3 runs to 15 residues. Germline CDR1 reads LGHNA; CDR2 reads YNFKEQ. The CDR3 sequence is CASSQVGGSQDTQYF. The CDR3 coding sequence is TGTGCCAGCAGCCAAGTTGGCGGATCACAGGATACGCAGTATTTT.

The CDR3 sequence is CASSFARDTEAFF. The CDR3 bases are TGTGCCAGCAGCTTTGCCAGGGACACTGAAGCTTTCTTT. The J gene is TRBJ1-1, the V gene TRBV7-9, with D possibly TRBD1 on 5 matching bases. Between the trimmed V and J ends, which lost 3 bases and 3 bases, there was a span of 8 bases. Germline-derived CDR1 and CDR2 are SEHNR and FQNEAQ (reference sequence). This CDR3 contains 13 residues.

This clone was counted only a few times. The V and J genes are TRBV2 and TRBJ2-4; possible D gene TRBD2, 7 bases. The CDR3 length is 15 residues. The V and J ends lost 4 bases and 3 bases respectively, with 13 bases between them. Germline V gene sequence: CDR1 SNHLY, CDR2 FYNNEI. DNA for the CDR3: TGTGCCAGCAGTGGGCGGGGGCCTGGCAAAAACATTCAGTACTTC. It translates to CASSGRGPGKNIQYF.

CDR3 amino acids: CASIGGWNYGYTF. CDR3 bases: TGTGCCAGCATCGGGGGATGGAACTATGGCTACACCTTC. The chain carries TRBV6-5 and TRBJ1-2; TRBD1 is a possible D gene (5 bases). The V gene lost 7 bases and the J gene lost 2 bases, with 11 bases spanning the gap. CDR3 length equals 13 residues. Germline V gene lookup returns CDR1 MNHEY and CDR2 SVGAGI.

The chain links TRBV11-1 to TRBJ1-2; D is unclear. Trimming removed 3 bases at V and 4 bases at J, with 12 bases between. The CDR3 length is 14 residues. Germline V lookup: CDR1 SGHAT, CDR2 FQDESV (reference sequence). The DNA of the CDR3 is TGTGCCAGCAGCTTCCCCGCGAAGGGCTATGGCTACACCTTC. It is translated as CASSFPAKGYGYTF.

V gene TRBV9 combines with J gene TRBJ2-7, with D tentatively TRBD1 (5 bases). CDR1 SGDLS and CDR2 YYNGEE come from the germline V gene. The CDR3 covers 15 residues. V was shortened by 3 bases and J by 3 bases, with 16 bases between the two germline ends. CDR3 in amino acids: CASSAEGDSLYEQYF. In DNA, the CDR3 is TGTGCCAGCAGCGCAGAAGGTGACAGTCTCTACGAGCAGTACTTC. Together with reference TRBV9 and TRBJ2-7, the CDR3 gives the full variable domain: DSGVTQTPKHLITATGQRVTLRCSPRSGDLSVYWYQQSLDQGLQFLIQYYNGEERAKGNILERFSAQQFPDLHSELNLSSLELGDSALYFCASSAEGDSLYEQYFGPGTRLTVT.

The rearrangement uses TRBV24-1 and TRBJ1-5; D is perhaps TRBD1 (5 bases). With 5 bases removed from V and 4 bases from J, the gap between germline ends came to 8 bases. This CDR3 is 13 amino acids long. Germline V gene data show CDR1 as KGHDR and CDR2 as SFDVKD. The DNA of the CDR3 is TGTGCCACCAGTGGTGGGGGAAATCAGCCCCAGCATTTT. It translates to CATSGGGNQPQHF.

The chain is built from TRBV5-1 and TRBJ2-1, with 9 bases aligning to TRBD2. Looked up from germline, CDR1 is SGHRS and CDR2 is YFSETQ. This CDR3 region has 16 residues. V lost 4 bases to trimming and J lost 4 bases; unmatched junction nucleotides: 9. The CDR3 nucleotides are TGCGCCAGCAGCCCGACTAGCGGTGGGCCATACAATGAGCAGTTCTTC. Protein: CASSPTSGGPYNEQFF.

The chain carries TRBV18 and TRBJ1-6; 8 positions agree with TRBD1. The junction had 10 bases not matched to a gene; V was cut back by 3 bases and J by 6 bases. The germline V gene encodes CDR1 KGHSH and CDR2 LQKENI. The CDR3 spans 17 residues. The CDR3 protein is CASSPSQTGEGNSPLHF. CDR3 in DNA: TGTGCCAGCTCACCCTCCCAGACAGGGGAAGGTAATTCACCCCTCCACTTT. Together with reference TRBV18 and TRBJ1-6, the CDR3 gives the full variable domain: NAGVMQNPRHLVRRRGQEARLRCSPMKGHSHVYWYRQLPEEGLKFMVYLQKENIIDESGMPKERFSAEFPKEGPSILRIQQVVRGDSAAYFCASSPSQTGEGNSPLHFGNGTRLTVT.

The chain recombines TRBV7-8 with TRBJ2-5; 9 nucleotides agree with TRBD2. CDR3 length: 14 residues. Germline CDR1 is SGHVS and CDR2 is FQNEAQ. Unmatched junction bases numbered 4, after V lost 5 bases and J lost 3 bases. CDR3 loop: CASSPIAGEETQYF. The CDR3 region has the DNA TGTGCCAGCAGCCCCATAGCGGGAGAAGAGACCCAGTACTTC.

This sequence joins TRBV28 and TRBJ1-2; D is unresolved. V was clipped by 8 bases and J by 8 bases, with 15 bases between them. The CDR3 loop spans 12 amino acids. Germline values: CDR1 MDHEN, CDR2 SYDVKM. The CDR3 protein is CASYRQPEGYTF. DNA of the CDR3: TGTGCCAGCTATCGGCAGCCGGAGGGCTACACCTTC.

The CDR3 loop reads CASSQPSTGELFF. The CDR3 DNA is TGTGCCAGCAGCCAACCTAGCACCGGGGAGCTGTTTTTT. The chain combines TRBV4-2 with TRBJ2-2; D is undetermined. The CDR3 spans 13 residues. Trimming took 2 bases from V and 4 from J, leaving 5 bases between them. CDR1 and CDR2 from the germline V gene are LGHNA and YNFKEQ.

DNA for the CDR3: TGTGCCAGCAGCTTAGGGCCCCCAGCGGGGGAGCTGTTTTTT. It codes for CASSLGPPAGELFF. This chain links TRBV7-3 with TRBJ2-2, with D unresolved. Germline CDR1 reads SGHTA; CDR2 reads FQGTGA. V was shortened by 2 bases and J by 8 bases, with 12 bases between the two germline ends. The CDR3 consists of 14 residues.